These 16 T cell receptor beta chains originate from one sample sequenced in a study of control samples from healthy donors and cancer patients. Measured with immunoSEQ multiplex PCR; TCRdb has only the in-frame clones, and not every one. The sample shows under 85,000 clones, over 85% of them seen only once. Sequencing used PBMCs. The receptors originated from a middle-aged woman with lung cancer.

The chain recombines TRBV27 with TRBJ2-7; either TRBD1 or TRBD2 may fit D (5 bases each). Trimming removed 7 bases at V and 2 bases at J, with 15 bases between. The CDR3 sequence is 14 residues long. Per the germline V gene, CDR1 is MNHEY and CDR2 is SMNVEV (reference sequence). CDR3 sequence reads: CASTLGRGPYEQYF. DNA for the CDR3: TGTGCCAGCACCCTGGGACGGGGACCCTACGAGCAGTACTTC.

The chain combines TRBV6-1 with TRBJ1-1; tentative D call: TRBD1 (5 bases). Germline CDR1 and CDR2: MNHNS and SASEGT. Trimming removed 3 bases from V and 11 bases from J, with 16 bases in between. The CDR3 is 13 amino acids. Here the CDR3 DNA reads TGTGCCAGCAGTGAGGGGACCGGCCGGCGGGCTTTCTTT. This gives the protein CASSEGTGRRAFF.

As DNA, the CDR3 is TGTGCCAGCAGTGATATAGGGGGGGCCGCAGATACGCAGTATTTT. Translating gives CASSDIGGAADTQYF. The rearrangement joins TRBV6-1 to TRBJ2-3, with D perhaps matching TRBD2 (7 bases). V shed 3 bases and J shed 4 bases, with 14 bases lying between them. Germline assignment: CDR1 MNHNS and CDR2 SASEGT. The CDR3 has 15 residues.

The chain links TRBV2 to TRBJ2-2; D is uncertain. V lost 11 bases and J 2 bases, leaving 15 bases between the germline ends. Germline V lookup: CDR1 SNHLY, CDR2 FYNNEI. The CDR3 extends over 14 amino acids. The CDR3 nucleotides read TGTGCCGGTAGGACGGAGTTCAACACCGGGGAGCTGTTTTTT. Protein: CAGRTEFNTGELFF.

The chain has TRBV3-1 (or the pseudogene TRBV3-2) and TRBJ1-1, with TRBD1 matching 7 bases. This CDR3 is built from 14 residues. The junction had 8 bases not matched to a gene; V was cut back by 6 bases and J by 4 bases. Germline V gene data show CDR1 as LGHDT and CDR2 as YNNKEL (reference sequence). Here the CDR3 DNA reads TGTGCCAGCAGACGGGAACAGGGGAGCACTGAAGCTTTCTTT. Translated: CASRREQGSTEAFF.

This clone appeared once. V gene TRBV27 combines with J gene TRBJ1-2; 7 bases are a match to TRBD1. The CDR3 covers 13 residues. J gave up 7 bases and V 6 bases, and 8 bases lay outside the gene matches. Germline CDR1 is MNHEY and CDR2 is SMNVEV (reference sequence). The CDR3 loop is CASRPTGAAGYTF. DNA of the CDR3: TGTGCCAGCAGACCAACAGGGGCCGCTGGCTACACCTTC.

The chain carries TRBV7-9 and TRBJ1-2; D may be TRBD1 (6 bases). This CDR3 is built from 14 residues. Germline V gives CDR1 SEHNR, CDR2 FQNEAQ (reference sequence). Trimming shortened V by 8 bases and J by 3 bases, and 16 bases separated the two germline ends. CDR3 loop: CASGQSGAHYGYTF. The CDR3 nucleotides read TGTGCCAGCGGACAGTCAGGGGCGCACTATGGCTACACCTTC. The full variable domain, with the rest looked up from reference TRBV7-9 and TRBJ1-2, is DTGVSQNPRHKITKRGQNVTFRCDPISEHNRLYWYRQTLGQGPEFLTYFQNEAQLEKSRLLSDRFSAERPKGSFSTLEIQRTEQGDSAMYLCASGQSGAHYGYTFGSGTRLTVV.

The V gene is TRBV5-1, the J gene TRBJ1-3; D unclear. CDR1 and CDR2 (germline): SGHRS, YFSETQ. This CDR3 is built from 17 residues. V was cut by 3 bases and J by 0 bases, with 16 bases left in between. CDR3 loop: CASSSNRERTSGNTIYF. Here the CDR3 DNA reads TGCGCCAGCAGCTCCAACCGGGAGCGGACCTCTGGAAACACCATATATTTT. The full variable domain, its missing parts supplied by reference TRBV5-1 and TRBJ1-3, is KAGVTQTPRYLIKTRGQQVTLSCSPISGHRSVSWYQQTPGQGLQFLFEYFSETQRNKGNFPGRFSGRQFSNSRSEMNVSTLELGDSALYLCASSSNRERTSGNTIYFGEGSWLTVV.

The rearrangement uses TRBV10-1 and TRBJ1-1, with D unclear. Germline-derived CDR1 and CDR2 are WNHNN and SYGVQD (reference sequence). Trimming stripped 7 bases from V and 11 bases from J, with 23 bases between. The CDR3 runs to 14 residues. CDR3 DNA sequence: TGCGCCAGCACCCCAGCCCGGGGAACTGTGGGGGCTTTCTTT. Amino acids: CASTPARGTVGAFF.

The chain is built from TRBV7-8 and TRBJ1-6; D unresolved. The CDR3 runs 15 residues. The germline V gene encodes CDR1 SGHVS and CDR2 FQNEAQ. V was clipped by 0 bases and J by 5 bases, with 8 bases between them. Here the CDR3 reads CASSLAVGNNSPLHF. The CDR3 region has the DNA TGTGCCAGCAGCTTAGCAGTGGGTAATAATTCACCCCTCCACTTT.

This clone occurred once. The CDR3 nucleotides are TGTGCCAGTAGTACCGAGAGGCGGGTTGGGGTTCAGCCCCAGCATTTT. This encodes CASSTERRVGVQPQHF. The V gene is TRBV19, the J gene TRBJ1-5; D is undetermined. This CDR3 is 16 amino acids long. CDR1 LNHDA and CDR2 SQIVND come from the germline V gene (reference sequence). Trimming removed 4 bases at V and 6 bases at J, with 19 bases between.

The V gene is TRBV9, the J gene TRBJ2-1; 7 nucleotides match TRBD2. After removal of 4 bases from V and 8 bases from J, the junction contained 3 bases not matched to a gene. Germline CDR1 is SGDLS and CDR2 is YYNGEE. The CDR3 loop spans 12 amino acids. DNA for the CDR3: TGTGCCAGCAGCCCTACTAGCGATGAGCAGTTCTTC. It yields the protein CASSPTSDEQFF.

This clone was counted a few times. The genes are TRBV14 and TRBJ2-1; D is ambiguous. Germline-derived CDR1 and CDR2 are SGHDN and FVKESK. This CDR3 has 11 amino acids. Deletions cut 2 bases from V and 9 bases from J, with 5 bases between. This chain's CDR3 is CASSQWREQFF. In DNA form, the CDR3 reads TGTGCCAGCAGCCAATGGCGTGAGCAGTTCTTC.

The chain has TRBV2 and TRBJ2-3; D not resolved. V lost 7 bases to trimming and J lost 0 bases, with 8 bases between them. This CDR3 has 13 residues. Germline CDR1 and CDR2: SNHLY and FYNNEI. The CDR3 DNA reads as TGTGCCAGCATGGCAATAAGCACAGATACGCAGTATTTT. This codes for CASMAISTDTQYF.

This chain uses TRBV6-1 with TRBJ1-5; a weak D match, TRBD1 (5 bases). The CDR3 length is 17 residues. The ends were cut back, 4 bases at V and 7 bases at J, with 23 bases in the middle. The germline V gene has CDR1 MNHNS and CDR2 SASEGT. The CDR3 DNA follows: TGTGCCAGCAGTGGGGCGGGGCTGGAGGCTGGTAACCAGCCCCAGCATTTT. It specifies CASSGAGLEAGNQPQHF.

The chain is built from TRBV6-4 and TRBJ2-3, with 8 bases fitting TRBD2. The V gene end was trimmed by 0 bases and the J gene end by 10 bases; junction bases not matched to a gene: 12. CDR1 and CDR2 (germline): MRHNA, SNTAGT. The CDR3 contains 16 residues. The CDR3: CASSDSRGGQVSAQYF. CDR3 DNA sequence: TGTGCCAGCAGTGACTCCCGCGGGGGGCAAGTCTCAGCGCAGTATTTT.